This T cell receptor beta chain came from a study of vaccination and CD4 T cells after COVID-19. Overall study: Collection of post-COVID samples occurred a median approximately 93 days after diagnosis, spanning a range of 35 to 161. Overall study findings and caveats: Looking at convalescent patients, 304 of their 307 vaccine-specific clones were spike mono-reactive.

Time point meaning: late sampling 161 to 241 days after vaccination in a few convalescent patients. Treatment specified: roughly 11-day PBMC culture with coronavirus spike peptide pools or control peptides (ViraFEST assay). In regard to this clonotype: Its target is unknown.

The Oncomine TCR Beta short-read assay generated sequence data from the DNA of cultured CD4+ T cells. TCRdb reprocessed the PCR reads with MiXCR, giving one entry per CDR3 protein. The repertoire holds roughly 15,000 distinct CDR3 sequences, with less than 60% as singletons. The CDR3 spans 14 residues. Germline V gene data show CDR1 as DFQATT and CDR2 as SNEGSKA (reference sequence). V gave up 4 bases and J gave up 0 bases; unmatched junction bases: 4. Sequenced material: CD4+ T cells from blood, cultured in vitro, taken about 7 months after SARS-CoV-2 vaccination. This sequence originates from a human donor who had recovered from COVID-19. V and J are TRBV20-1 and TRBJ1-1; TRBD1 agrees at 8 bases. The chain's CDR3 is CSAIRGPVNTEAFF. The CDR3 nucleotides are TGCAGTGCTATCAGGGGGCCTGTGAACACTGAAGCTTTCTTT.